This passage covers 26 T cell receptor beta chains from one sample sequenced in a study of cytomegalovirus exposure and HLA in healthy donors. The PCR was carried out with 60 Vbeta primers and 13 Jbeta primers. Profiling relied on immunoSEQ multiplex PCR, and the TCRdb table lists in-frame clones only, not all of them. The repertoire holds around 220,000 clones, with 75% as singletons. The sample consisted of PBMCs. The receptors shown here come from a woman aged 30 to 39 in good health and CMV-seronegative.

J is TRBJ2-1 and V is TRBV6-5, with 7 bases aligning to TRBD2. Germline assignment: CDR1 MNHEY and CDR2 SVGAGI. The CDR3 consists of 15 residues. V lost 6 bases to trimming and J lost 3 bases; unmatched junction nucleotides: 8. This CDR3 is CASSPTSSHYNEQFF. For the CDR3, the DNA is TGTGCCAGCAGCCCGACTAGCAGCCACTACAATGAGCAGTTCTTC.

The V call is TRBV5-8, the J call TRBJ1-1; D gene unclear. CDR1 and CDR2 (germline): SGHTS, YDEGEE. Trimming stripped 1 base from V and 1 base from J, with 14 bases between. The CDR3 runs 16 residues. The CDR3 DNA follows: TGTGCCAGCAGCTTGCCCGGGAAGGGTAAGAACACTGAAGCTTTCTTT. Protein product: CASSLPGKGKNTEAFF.

This rearrangement joins TRBV9 to TRBJ1-2, with 7 nucleotides matching TRBD1. CDR1 is SGDLS and CDR2 is YYNGEE in the germline V gene. This CDR3 comprises 14 residues. Trimming took 2 bases from V and 6 from J; bases not matched to a gene: 7. DNA of the CDR3: TGTGCCAGCAGCGTGAGAACAGGGGTCGATGGCTACACCTTC. Translated: CASSVRTGVDGYTF.

A few counts support this clone. This chain connects TRBV6-5 to TRBJ2-7; D gene uncertain. From germline, CDR1 is MNHEY and CDR2 SVGAGI. This CDR3 is 15 amino acids long. Trimming took 5 bases from V and 3 from J, leaving 17 bases between them. Written as DNA, the CDR3 is TGTGCCAGCAGTCCGATGGGTCACCGACTCTACGAGCAGTACTTC. Protein product: CASSPMGHRLYEQYF.

This clone showed up just a few times. V and J are TRBV5-5 and TRBJ2-3; TRBD2 matches 9 bases. Losses at the gene ends were 3 bases for V and 3 bases for J; bases not matched to a gene: 5. CDR3 length: 15 residues. The V gene's germline CDR1 is SGHKS and CDR2 YYEKEE (reference sequence). This CDR3 is CASSWTSEWTDTQYF. The CDR3 region has the DNA TGTGCCAGCAGCTGGACTAGCGAATGGACAGATACGCAGTATTTT. Full variable domain (outside the CDR3, taken from reference TRBV5-5 and TRBJ2-3): DAGVTQSPTHLIKTRGQQVTLRCSPISGHKSVSWYQQVLGQGPQFIFQYYEKEERGRGNFPDRFSARQFPNYSSELNVNALLLGDSALYLCASSWTSEWTDTQYFGPGTRLTVL.

The chain couples TRBV6-7 to TRBJ1-1; TRBD1 matches 7 bases. TRBV6-7 is flagged as an ORF with uncertain function. V lost 0 bases, J lost 3 bases, and 7 bases stayed unmatched. The CDR3 loop spans 16 amino acids. CDR3 region: CASSYSRRGRHTEAFF. The CDR3 DNA follows: TGTGCCAGCAGTTACTCGAGGAGGGGGCGGCACACTGAAGCTTTCTTT.

V and J are TRBV7-9 and TRBJ2-6, with D possibly matching TRBD2 (6 bases). The V and J ends lost 3 bases and 2 bases respectively, with 14 bases between them. Germline V gives CDR1 SEHNR, CDR2 FQNEAQ (reference sequence). CDR3 length equals 17 residues. DNA of the CDR3: TGTGCCAGCAGCTTTCGGGGGTCGGCCCCTGGGGCCAACGTCCTGACTTTC. It specifies CASSFRGSAPGANVLTF. The full variable domain, completed using reference TRBV7-9 and TRBJ2-6, is DTGVSQNPRHKITKRGQNVTFRCDPISEHNRLYWYRQTLGQGPEFLTYFQNEAQLEKSRLLSDRFSAERPKGSFSTLEIQRTEQGDSAMYLCASSFRGSAPGANVLTFGAGSRLTVL.

The table lists this clone with a count of one. The chain combines TRBV10-2 with TRBJ1-2, with a possible D match to TRBD1 (5 bases). V lost 6 bases and J lost 4, with 15 bases in between. The CDR3 has 14 amino acids. CDR1 WSHSY and CDR2 SAAADI come from the germline V gene. CDR3 in amino acids: CASSGGKGIYGYTF. DNA of the CDR3: TGCGCCAGCAGCGGGGGTAAGGGGATCTATGGCTACACCTTC.

This clone came up a few times. The chain is built from TRBV11-3 and TRBJ2-1, with 7 bases lining up with TRBD2. Germline V lookup: CDR1 SGHNT, CDR2 YENEEA. The trim removed 6 bases at V and 5 bases at J, leaving 7 bases unmatched. The CDR3 is 14 amino acids. DNA for the CDR3: TGTGCCAGCAGAAAGCGGGGACCCCACAATGAGCAGTTCTTC. This codes for CASRKRGPHNEQFF.

This rearrangement joins TRBV11-3 to TRBJ1-1; maybe TRBD1 (5 bases). CDR1 is SGHNT and CDR2 is YENEEA in the germline V gene. The germline V and J ends were trimmed by 3 bases and 6 bases, with 26 bases remaining between them. The CDR3 is 18 amino acids. In DNA, the CDR3 is TGTGCCAGCAGCTTCGACGGGGGTCGGGGTGGGGAAAACCCTGAAGCTTTCTTT. This sequence encodes CASSFDGGRGGENPEAFF.

The genes are TRBV5-4 and TRBJ2-7, with TRBD2 matching over 10 bases. This CDR3 has 16 residues. The germline V gene has CDR1 SGHNT and CDR2 YYREEE (reference sequence). J lost 4 bases, V lost 0 bases, and 7 bases had no gene match. Here the CDR3 DNA reads TGTGCCAGCAGCTTGGCTCCTAGCGGGGGAGCGTACGAGCAGTACTTC. It codes for CASSLAPSGGAYEQYF.

The genes are TRBV19 and TRBJ1-2, with 8 bases aligning to TRBD1. Germline CDR1 LNHDA, CDR2 SQIVND (reference sequence). This CDR3 is built from 13 residues. V lost 7 bases to trimming and J lost 1 base; unmatched junction nucleotides: 2. CDR3 residues: CASTQGVNYGYTF. CDR3 in DNA: TGTGCCAGTACACAGGGGGTTAACTATGGCTACACCTTC. Together with reference TRBV19 and TRBJ1-2, the CDR3 gives the full variable domain: DGGITQSPKYLFRKEGQNVTLSCEQNLNHDAMYWYRQDPGQGLRLIYYSQIVNDFQKGDIAEGYSVSREKKESFPLTVTSAQKNPTAFYLCASTQGVNYGYTFGSGTRLTVV.

The chain joins TRBV7-3 to TRBJ2-3; the match to TRBD2 covers 7 bases. J gave up 1 base and V 1 base, and 5 bases lay outside the gene matches. Per germline, CDR1 SGHTA and CDR2 FQGTGA. The CDR3 has 16 residues. CDR3 loop: CASSLSRTSGTDTQYF. In DNA form, the CDR3 reads TGTGCCAGCAGCTTAAGCAGAACTAGCGGCACAGATACGCAGTATTTT.

This clone showed up just a few times. The chain has TRBV7-9 and TRBJ2-7, with 8 bases aligning to TRBD2. Germline assignment: CDR1 SEHNR and CDR2 FQNEAQ (reference sequence). V lost 1 base, J lost 7 bases, and 3 bases stayed unmatched. The CDR3 sequence is 13 residues long. The CDR3 sequence: CASSLGGGREQYF. The CDR3 nucleotides read TGTGCCAGCAGCTTAGGCGGGGGGCGTGAGCAGTACTTC.

This clone was detected a few times. V usage is TRBV4-1 and J usage is TRBJ2-2, with 8 bases that match TRBD2. V shed 5 bases, J shed 5 bases, and the junction held 7 bases outside the gene matches. The CDR3 has 15 amino acids. Per the germline V gene, CDR1 is MGHRA and CDR2 is YSYEKL. The CDR3 DNA follows: TGCGCCAGCAGCTTACAGCGGGAGACTACCGGGGAGCTGTTTTTT. It is translated as CASSLQRETTGELFF.

This rearrangement joins TRBV7-2 to TRBJ2-3, with 7 bases aligning to TRBD2. The CDR3 extends over 13 amino acids. The germline CDR1 and CDR2 sequences are SGHTA and FQGNSA. Losses at the gene ends were 3 bases for V and 7 bases for J; bases not matched to a gene: 4. CDR3 sequence (DNA): TGTGCCAGCAGCTTCTCGGGACTAAATACGCAGTATTTT. As protein: CASSFSGLNTQYF. Full variable domain (rest looked up from reference TRBV7-2 and TRBJ2-3): GAGVSQSPSNKVTEKGKDVELRCDPISGHTALYWYRQSLGQGLEFLIYFQGNSAPDKSGLPSDRFSAERTGGSVSTLTIQRTQQEDSAVYLCASSFSGLNTQYFGPGTRLTVL.

In this sample, this clone turned up once. The genes are TRBV7-9 and TRBJ2-3; possible D gene TRBD1, 6 bases. V shed 5 bases and J shed 6 bases, with 15 bases lying between them. CDR3 length: 14 residues. Per germline, CDR1 SEHNR and CDR2 FQNEAQ (reference sequence). The CDR3 bases are TGTGCCAGCAGCCTATCAGGGGCTGGTGATACGCAGTATTTT. Translated: CASSLSGAGDTQYF.

The chain couples TRBV25-1 to TRBJ1-2; 11 positions match TRBD1. Germline CDR1 MGHDK, CDR2 SYGVNS. V was clipped by 6 bases and J by 7 bases; unmatched bases: 10. This CDR3 has 15 residues. This chain's CDR3 is CASSRRGQGEGGYTF. For the CDR3, the DNA is TGTGCCAGCAGCCGACGGGGACAGGGGGAGGGTGGCTACACCTTC.

This clone was observed a handful of times. The genes are TRBV6-5 and TRBJ2-1; no definite D call. Per the germline V gene, CDR1 is MNHEY and CDR2 is SVGAGI. This CDR3 is 13 amino acids long. V lost 6 bases, J lost 3 bases, and 9 bases lay in between. The CDR3, as DNA: TGTGCCAGCAGGGGCCCCCTCTACAATGAGCAGTTCTTC. Translation gives CASRGPLYNEQFF.

The rearrangement links TRBV5-4 to TRBJ1-2; a weak D match, TRBD1 (6 bases). The germline gives CDR1 SGHNT, CDR2 YYREEE (reference sequence). The V end was cut by 2 bases, the J end by 4 bases, with 9 bases between. The CDR3 length is 13 residues. The CDR3 nucleotides are TGTGCCAGCAGCTTAGGACAGACCTATGGCTACACCTTC. It translates to CASSLGQTYGYTF.

This chain links TRBV2 with TRBJ1-5; TRBD1 matches at 8 bases. Germline V lookup: CDR1 SNHLY, CDR2 FYNNEI. V shed 6 bases and J 1 base; nucleotides not matched to a gene: 5. The CDR3 is 15 amino acids. The CDR3 is CASSRGPLSNQPQHF. The CDR3 DNA is TGTGCCAGCAGCAGGGGGCCCCTGAGCAATCAGCCCCAGCATTTT.

This clone came up once. The CDR3 DNA reads TGTGCCAGCAGCTTAGATCAGGGATCCTTCGAGCTGTTTTTT. As protein: CASSLDQGSFELFF. This chain connects TRBV7-6 to TRBJ2-2; D is perhaps TRBD1 (5 bases). V was clipped by 1 base and J by 11 bases, with 14 bases between them. The length of the CDR3 is 14 residues. Germline loops: CDR1 SGHVS, CDR2 FNYEAQ. The full variable domain, rest sourced from reference TRBV7-6 and TRBJ2-2, is GAGVSQSPRYKVTKRGQDVALRCDPISGHVSLYWYRQALGQGPEFLTYFNYEAQQDKSGLPNDRFSAERPEGSISTLTIQRTEQRDSAMYRCASSLDQGSFELFFGEGSRLTVL.

V gene TRBV18 combines with J gene TRBJ1-1; D might be TRBD1 (6 bases). Germline V CDR1 and CDR2: KGHSH, LQKENI. The V end was cut by 0 bases, the J end by 11 bases, with 16 bases between. This CDR3 has 14 residues. The CDR3 spells CASSPPSGAVQAFF. CDR3 coding DNA: TGTGCCAGCTCACCACCCTCAGGGGCCGTACAGGCTTTCTTT.

On this clone: Because it lacks the conserved phenylalanine or tryptophan at the end, this CDR3 is likely a read error. The chain is built from TRBV6-4 and TRBJ2-2; D is unresolved. The CDR3 is made up of 13 amino acids. Germline CDR1 MRHNA, CDR2 SNTAGT. V was trimmed by 0 bases and J by 4 bases, leaving 3 bases between them. The CDR3 sequence is CASSDSFTGELFL. The CDR3 bases are TGTGCCAGCAGTGACTCGTTCACCGGGGAGCTGTTTTTG.

This clone was detected only a few times. The V and J genes are TRBV7-9 and TRBJ2-3, with a weak D call TRBD1 (6 bases). From germline, CDR1 is SEHNR and CDR2 FQNEAQ (reference sequence). The CDR3 is 14 residues long. V gave up 6 bases and J gave up 2 bases, with 12 bases separating them. The CDR3, as DNA: TGTGCCAGCAGTCGACAGGCGAACACAGATACGCAGTATTTT. As protein: CASSRQANTDTQYF.

The CDR3, as DNA: TGTGCCAGCAGTGAAAGGTTCCGGGCAGGGGCTGAGCAGTTCTTC. Amino acid sequence: CASSERFRAGAEQFF. The chain is built from TRBV25-1 and TRBJ2-1; TRBD1 is a possible D gene (6 bases). Trimming removed 2 bases at V and 9 bases at J, with 17 bases between. Germline V gives CDR1 MGHDK, CDR2 SYGVNS. The CDR3 runs to 15 residues. The full variable domain, its missing parts supplied by reference TRBV25-1 and TRBJ2-1, is EADIYQTPRYLVIGTGKKITLECSQTMGHDKMYWYQQDPGMELHLIHYSYGVNSTEKGDLSSESTVSRIRTEHFPLTLESARPSHTSQYLCASSERFRAGAEQFFGPGTRLTVL.